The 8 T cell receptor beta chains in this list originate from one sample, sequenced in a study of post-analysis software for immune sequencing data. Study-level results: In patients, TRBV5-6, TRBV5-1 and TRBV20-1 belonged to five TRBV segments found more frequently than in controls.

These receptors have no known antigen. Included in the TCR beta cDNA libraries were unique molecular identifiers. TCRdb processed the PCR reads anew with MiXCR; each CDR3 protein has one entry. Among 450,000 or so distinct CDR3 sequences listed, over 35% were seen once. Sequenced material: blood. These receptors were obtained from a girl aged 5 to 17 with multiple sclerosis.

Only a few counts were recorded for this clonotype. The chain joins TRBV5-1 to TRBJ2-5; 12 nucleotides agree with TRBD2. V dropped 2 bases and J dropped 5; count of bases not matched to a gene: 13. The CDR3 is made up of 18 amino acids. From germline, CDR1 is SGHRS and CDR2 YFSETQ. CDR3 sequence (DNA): TGCGCCAGCAGCTTCGCCCCCTCGACTAGCGGGAGAGTGGAGACCCAGTACTTC. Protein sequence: CASSFAPSTSGRVETQYF.

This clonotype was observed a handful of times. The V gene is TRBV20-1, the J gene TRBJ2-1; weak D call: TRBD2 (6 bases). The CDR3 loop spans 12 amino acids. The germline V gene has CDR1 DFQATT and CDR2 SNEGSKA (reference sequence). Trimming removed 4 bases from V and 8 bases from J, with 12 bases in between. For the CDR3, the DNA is TGCAGTGCTATGAGGGGAGGCGATGAGCAGTTCTTC. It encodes CSAMRGGDEQFF.

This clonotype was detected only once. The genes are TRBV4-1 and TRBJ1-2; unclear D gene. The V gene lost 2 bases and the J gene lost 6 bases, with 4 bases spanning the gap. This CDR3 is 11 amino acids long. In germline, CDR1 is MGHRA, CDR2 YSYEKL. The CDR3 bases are TGCGCCAGCAGCCAATTTGATGGCTACACCTTC. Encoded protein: CASSQFDGYTF.

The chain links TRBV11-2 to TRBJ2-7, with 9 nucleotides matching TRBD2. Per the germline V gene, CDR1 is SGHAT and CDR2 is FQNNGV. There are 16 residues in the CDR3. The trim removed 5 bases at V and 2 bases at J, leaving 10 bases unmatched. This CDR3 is CASSPVTSGPTYEQYF. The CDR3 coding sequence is TGTGCCAGCAGCCCGGTAACTAGCGGGCCTACCTACGAGCAGTACTTC.

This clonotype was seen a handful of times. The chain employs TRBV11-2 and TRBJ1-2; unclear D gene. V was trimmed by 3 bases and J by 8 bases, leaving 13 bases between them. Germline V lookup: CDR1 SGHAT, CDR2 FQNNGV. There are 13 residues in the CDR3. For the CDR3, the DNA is TGTGCCAGCAGCTTGGATCTTCGGGGAGGCTACACCTTC. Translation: CASSLDLRGGYTF. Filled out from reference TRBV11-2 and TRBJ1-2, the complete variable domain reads EAGVAQSPRYKIIEKRQSVAFWCNPISGHATLYWYQQILGQGPKLLIQFQNNGVVDDSQLPKDRFSAERLKGVDSTLKIQPAKLEDSAVYLCASSLDLRGGYTFGSGTRLTVV.

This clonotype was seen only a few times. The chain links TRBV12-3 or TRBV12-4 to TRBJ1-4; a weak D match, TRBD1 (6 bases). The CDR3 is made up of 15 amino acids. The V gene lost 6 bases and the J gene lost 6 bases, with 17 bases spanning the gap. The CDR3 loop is CASRNGATGYEKLFF. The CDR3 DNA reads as TGTGCCAGCAGAAACGGGGCCACAGGGTATGAAAAACTGTTTTTT.

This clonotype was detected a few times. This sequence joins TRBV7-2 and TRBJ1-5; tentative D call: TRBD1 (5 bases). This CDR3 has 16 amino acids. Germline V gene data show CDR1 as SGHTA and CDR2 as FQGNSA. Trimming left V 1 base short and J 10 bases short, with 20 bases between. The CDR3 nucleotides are TGTGCCAGCAGCTTAGAGGGCGGGGCTAACCTGGAACCCCAGCATTTT. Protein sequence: CASSLEGGANLEPQHF.

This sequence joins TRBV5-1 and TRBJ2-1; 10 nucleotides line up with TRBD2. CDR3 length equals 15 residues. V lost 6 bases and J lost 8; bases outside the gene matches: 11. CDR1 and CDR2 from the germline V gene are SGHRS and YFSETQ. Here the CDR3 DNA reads TGCGCCAGCACCCCGGGACTAGCGAGGATGGATGAGCAGTTCTTC. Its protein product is CASTPGLARMDEQFF.